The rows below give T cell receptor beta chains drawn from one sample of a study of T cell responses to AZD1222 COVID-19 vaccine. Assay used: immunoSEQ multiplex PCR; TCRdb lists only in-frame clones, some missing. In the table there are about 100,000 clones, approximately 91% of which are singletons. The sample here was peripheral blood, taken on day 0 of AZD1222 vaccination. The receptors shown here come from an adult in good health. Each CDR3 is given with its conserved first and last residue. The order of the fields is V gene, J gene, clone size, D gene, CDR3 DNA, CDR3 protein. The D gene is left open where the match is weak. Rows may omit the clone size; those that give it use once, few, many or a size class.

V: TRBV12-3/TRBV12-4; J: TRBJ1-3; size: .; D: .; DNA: TGTGCCAGCAGTCCACCTTTTGTAAACACCATATATTTT; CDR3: CASSPPFVNTIYF
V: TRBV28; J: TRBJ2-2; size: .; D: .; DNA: TGTGCCAGCAGCCTTAGGGGCTTAGGGGAGCTGTTTTTT; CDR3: CASSLRGLGELFF
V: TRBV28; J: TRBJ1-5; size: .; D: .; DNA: TGTGCCAGCAGTTTATCTCAGTACCCGGGTGAGCCCCAGCATTTT; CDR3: CASSLSQYPGEPQHF
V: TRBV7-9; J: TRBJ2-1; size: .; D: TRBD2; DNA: TGTGCCAGCAGCTTGCGGGGGGACCTCTACAATGAGCAGTTCTTC; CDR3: CASSLRGDLYNEQFF
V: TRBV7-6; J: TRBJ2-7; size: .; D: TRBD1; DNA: TGTGCCAGCAGCTTAGGAGGGACAGATTACGAGCAGTACTTC; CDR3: CASSLGGTDYEQYF
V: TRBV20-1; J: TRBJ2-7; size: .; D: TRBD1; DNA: TGCAGTGCTAGTCCCGGGACAGGGGCCTCCTACGAGCAGTACTTC; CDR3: CSASPGTGASYEQYF
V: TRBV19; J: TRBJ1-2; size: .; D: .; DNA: TGTGCCAGTAAGGCAGGGGTTTTGTGGACTGATGGCTACACCTTC; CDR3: CASKAGVLWTDGYTF
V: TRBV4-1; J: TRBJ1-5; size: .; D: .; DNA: TGCGCCAGCAGTAGGTATAGCAATCAGCCCCAGCATTTT; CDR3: CASSRYSNQPQHF
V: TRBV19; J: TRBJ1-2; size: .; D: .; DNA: TGTGCCAGTAGTCCCGGGACACTGGAAATCTATGGCTACACCTTC; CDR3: CASSPGTLEIYGYTF
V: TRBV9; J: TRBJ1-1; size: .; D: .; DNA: TGTGCCAGCAGCGCCCCCCGGGGGGGGTTGAACACTGAAGCTTTCTTT; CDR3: CASSAPRGGLNTEAFF
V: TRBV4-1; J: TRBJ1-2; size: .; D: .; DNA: TGCGCCAGCAGCCAAGATTTAGGGGTGTACAGGGACTATGGCTACACCTTC; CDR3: CASSQDLGVYRDYGYTF
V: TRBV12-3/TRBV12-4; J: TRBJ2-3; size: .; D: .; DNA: TGTGCCAGCAGTTTATCAGCGGATACGCAGTATTTT; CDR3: CASSLSADTQYF
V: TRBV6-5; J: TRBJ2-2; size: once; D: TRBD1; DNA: TGTGCCAGCAGGTTGAGACAGGGGGCCACCGGGGAGCTGTTTTTT; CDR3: CASRLRQGATGELFF
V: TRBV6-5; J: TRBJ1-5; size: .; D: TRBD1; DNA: TGTGCCAGCAGTCTGGACAGGGGAGGTCAGCCCCAGCATTTT; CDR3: CASSLDRGGQPQHF
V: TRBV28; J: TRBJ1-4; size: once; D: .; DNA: TGTGCCAGCAGTTTAGAGGCAGGGCGAAATGAAAAACTGTTTTTT; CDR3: CASSLEAGRNEKLFF
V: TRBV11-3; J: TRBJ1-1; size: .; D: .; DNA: TGTGCCAGCAGCTTAGGCAGTCCCAGCACTGAAGCTTTCTTT; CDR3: CASSLGSPSTEAFF
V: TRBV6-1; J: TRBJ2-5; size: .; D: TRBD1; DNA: TGTGCCAGCAGTGAAGCGACAGGGTCCGAGACCCAGTACTTC; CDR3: CASSEATGSETQYF
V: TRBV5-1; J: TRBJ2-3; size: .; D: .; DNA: TGCGCCAGCAGCTTGGCAACTCCTAGCACAGATACGCAGTATTTT; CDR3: CASSLATPSTDTQYF
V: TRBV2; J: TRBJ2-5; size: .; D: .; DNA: TGTGCCAGCAGTGGCTGGGCCGGGGCAGAGACCCAGTACTTC; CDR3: CASSGWAGAETQYF
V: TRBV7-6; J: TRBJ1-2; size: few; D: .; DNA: TGTGCCAGCAGCTTAGAACCGGGGGCGACTAACTATGGCTACACCTTC; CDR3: CASSLEPGATNYGYTF
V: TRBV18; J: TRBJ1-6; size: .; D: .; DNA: TGTGCCAGCTCACCATGGGGGACTCCGCCTTCACCCCTCCACTTT; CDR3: CASSPWGTPPSPLHF
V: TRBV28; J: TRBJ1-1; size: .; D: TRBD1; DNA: TGTGCCAGCGGAGGGACAGGGACATTTGGCACTGAAGCTTTCTTT; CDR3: CASGGTGTFGTEAFF
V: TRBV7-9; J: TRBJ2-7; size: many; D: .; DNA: TGTGCCAGCAGCTCCCCAGGGTCCACGGGGTACGAGCAGTACTTC; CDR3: CASSSPGSTGYEQYF
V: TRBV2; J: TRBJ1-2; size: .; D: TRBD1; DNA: TGTGCCAGCAAGGAACAGGGGCCGACCACCTATGGCTACACCTTC; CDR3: CASKEQGPTTYGYTF
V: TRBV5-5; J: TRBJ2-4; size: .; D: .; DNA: TGTGCCAGCAGTCTGGGGGGTGCCAAAAACATTCAGTACTTC; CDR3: CASSLGGAKNIQYF
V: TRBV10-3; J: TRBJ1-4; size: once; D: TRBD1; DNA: TGTGCCATCAGTTCGGACAGGCCGGGGGATGAAAAACTGTTTTTT; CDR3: CAISSDRPGDEKLFF
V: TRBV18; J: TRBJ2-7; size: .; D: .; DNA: TGTGCCAGCTCACCGCAGGGACGGGGTTCCTACGAGCAGTACTTC; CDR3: CASSPQGRGSYEQYF
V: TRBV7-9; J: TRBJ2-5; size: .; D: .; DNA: TGTGCCAGCAGCCCCCCTGGAGTTGTGCGGAGCGAGACCCAGTACTTC; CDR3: CASSPPGVVRSETQYF
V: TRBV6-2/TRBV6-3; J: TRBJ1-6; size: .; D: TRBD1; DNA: TGTGCCAGCAGCCGAGAAACAGGGGTCTCACCCCTCCACTTT; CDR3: CASSRETGVSPLHF
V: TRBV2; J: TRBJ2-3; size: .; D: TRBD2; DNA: TGTGCCAGCAGGGTAGGGACTAGCGAACGCACAGATACGCAGTATTTT; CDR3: CASRVGTSERTDTQYF
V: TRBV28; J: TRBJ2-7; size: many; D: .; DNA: TGTGCCAGCAGCTCCCGGGTCTCCCTTTACGAGCAGTACTTC; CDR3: CASSSRVSLYEQYF
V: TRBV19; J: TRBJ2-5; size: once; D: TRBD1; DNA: TGTGCCAGTAGTCCTGACAGGGGGCTTCTGGCAGAGACCCAGTACTTC; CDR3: CASSPDRGLLAETQYF
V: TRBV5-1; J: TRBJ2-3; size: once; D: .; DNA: TGCGCCAGCAGCTCGGTAACGGGACCAAGCACAGATACGCAGTATTTT; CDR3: CASSSVTGPSTDTQYF
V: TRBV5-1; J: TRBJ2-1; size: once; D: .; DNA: TGCGCCAGCAGCTTGGGTGGCAGCTCCTACAATGAGCAGTTCTTC; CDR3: CASSLGGSSYNEQFF
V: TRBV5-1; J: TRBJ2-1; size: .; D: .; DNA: TGCGCCAGCAGCAGGGACCCCGCCACCTACAATGAGCAGTTCTTC; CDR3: CASSRDPATYNEQFF
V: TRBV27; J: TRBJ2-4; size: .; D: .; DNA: TGTGCCAGCAAGGTCTACCCGGGCAAAAACATTCAGTACTTC; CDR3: CASKVYPGKNIQYF
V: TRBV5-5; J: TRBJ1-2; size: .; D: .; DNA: TGTGCCAGCAGCTCGCAAAACGCACAGGGTTGGCCCTACACCTTC; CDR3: CASSSQNAQGWPYTF
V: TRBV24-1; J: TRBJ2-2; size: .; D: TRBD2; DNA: TGTGCCACGGGAGGGGTTGGCGGGGAGCTGTTTTTT; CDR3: CATGGVGGELFF
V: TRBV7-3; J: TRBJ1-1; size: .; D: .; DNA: TGTGCCAGCAGCTCTGGGGTGAACACTGAAGCTTTCTTT; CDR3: CASSSGVNTEAFF
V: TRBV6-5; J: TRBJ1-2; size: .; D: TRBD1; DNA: TGTGCCAGCAGGGACCATGGGCAGGGGGACTATGGCTACACCTTC; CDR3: CASRDHGQGDYGYTF
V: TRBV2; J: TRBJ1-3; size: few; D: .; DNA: TGTGCCAGCAGTGTTCAGGGACCCAACGAAAGCACCATATATTTT; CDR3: CASSVQGPNESTIYF
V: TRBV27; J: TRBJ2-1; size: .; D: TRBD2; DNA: TGTGCCAGCAGGGGACTAGCGGGAGTTTTTGAGCAGTTCTTC; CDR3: CASRGLAGVFEQFF
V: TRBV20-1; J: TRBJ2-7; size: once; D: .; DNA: TGCAGTGCTAGTTTAGCCAGCCTAAGCTCCTACGAGCAGTACTTC; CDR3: CSASLASLSSYEQYF